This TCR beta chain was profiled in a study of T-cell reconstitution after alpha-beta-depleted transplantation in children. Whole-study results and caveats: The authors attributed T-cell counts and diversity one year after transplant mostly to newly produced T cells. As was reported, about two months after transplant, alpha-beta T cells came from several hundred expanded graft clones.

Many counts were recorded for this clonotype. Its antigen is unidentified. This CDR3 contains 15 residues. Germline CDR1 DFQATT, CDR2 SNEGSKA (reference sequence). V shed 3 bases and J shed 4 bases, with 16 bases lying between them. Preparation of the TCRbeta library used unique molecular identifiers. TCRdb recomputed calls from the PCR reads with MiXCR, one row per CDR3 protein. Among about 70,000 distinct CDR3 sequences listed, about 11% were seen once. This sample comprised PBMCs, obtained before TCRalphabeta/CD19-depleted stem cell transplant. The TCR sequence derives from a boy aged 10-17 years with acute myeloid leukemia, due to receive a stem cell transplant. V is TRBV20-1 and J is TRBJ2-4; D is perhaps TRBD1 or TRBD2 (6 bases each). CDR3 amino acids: CSASGSGGGKNIQYF. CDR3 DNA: TGCAGTGCTAGTGGTAGCGGAGGGGGTAAAAACATTCAGTACTTC.